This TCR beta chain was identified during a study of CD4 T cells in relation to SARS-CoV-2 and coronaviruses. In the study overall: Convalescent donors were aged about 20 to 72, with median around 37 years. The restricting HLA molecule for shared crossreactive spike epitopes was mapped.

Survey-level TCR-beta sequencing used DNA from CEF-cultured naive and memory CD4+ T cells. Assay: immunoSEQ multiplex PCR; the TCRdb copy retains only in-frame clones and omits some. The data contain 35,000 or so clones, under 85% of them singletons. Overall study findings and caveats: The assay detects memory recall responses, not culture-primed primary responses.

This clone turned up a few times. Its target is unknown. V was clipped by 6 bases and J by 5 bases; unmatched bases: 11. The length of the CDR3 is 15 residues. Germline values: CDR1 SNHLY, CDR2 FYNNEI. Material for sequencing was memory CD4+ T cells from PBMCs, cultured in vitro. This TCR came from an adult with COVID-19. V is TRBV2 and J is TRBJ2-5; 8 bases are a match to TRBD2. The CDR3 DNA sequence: TGTGCCAGCAGCGCCCAGCGAGCGGGAGCGGAGACCCAGTACTTC. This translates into CASSAQRAGAETQYF.